The subject of this entry is one TCR beta chain. The sample originates from a study of blood T cell repertoires in COVID-19. Study-wide context: Acute and convalescent COVID-19 specimens originated in the United States, Italy and Spain. PBMCs, B-cell-depleted T cells, or T cells were the source of the cDNA or gDNA that made up the material.

In the original workflow: Reference gene primer amplification yielded estimated nucleated cell counts. Here immunoSEQ multiplex PCR was the method, and the copy in TCRdb shows in-frame clones only, minus some. V and J calls and clone size follow that table, whereas D and trimming were derived from the DNA. In the table there are 150,000 to 200,000 clones, 70% to 90% of which are singletons. J lost 5 bases, V lost 2 bases, and 11 bases had no gene match. The CDR3 runs 16 residues. CDR1 is SGHNT, CDR2 YYREEE, per germline (reference sequence). The chain couples TRBV5-4 to TRBJ2-7, with 9 bases identical to TRBD1. The TCR comes from a human donor in a cohort sampled during active COVID-19. Specimen: peripheral blood. The CDR3 region is CASSFRQGQGPNEQYF. In DNA form, the CDR3 reads TGTGCCAGCAGCTTCAGGCAGGGACAGGGTCCCAACGAGCAGTACTTC.